Presented here are 21 T cell receptor beta chains from one specimen sequenced in a study of cytomegalovirus exposure and HLA in healthy donors. Repertoires were generated with immunoSEQ multiplex PCR, while TCRdb's copy carries only in-frame clones and drops some. The sample contains 200,000 to 250,000 clones, more than 75% of which appear only once. What was sequenced was PBMCs. The receptors originated from a woman younger than 35 in good health and CMV-seropositive.

The chain couples TRBV2 to TRBJ2-1; tentative D call: TRBD2 (5 bases). This CDR3 has 12 amino acids. Germline CDR1 and CDR2: SNHLY and FYNNEI. V gave up 10 bases and J gave up 3 bases, with 10 bases separating them. The CDR3 here is CATTADYNEQFF. Here the CDR3 DNA reads TGTGCCACCACAGCGGACTACAATGAGCAGTTCTTC. The entire variable domain, with the rest obtained from reference TRBV2 and TRBJ2-1, is as follows: EPEVTQTPSHQVTQMGQEVILRCVPISNHLYFYWYRQILGQKVEFLVSFYNNEISEKSEIFDDQFSVERPDGSNFTLKIRSTKLEDSAMYFCATTADYNEQFFGPGTRLTVL.

This clone has just one count. This chain uses TRBV27 with TRBJ1-1; D ambiguous. The germline V gene encodes CDR1 MNHEY and CDR2 SMNVEV (reference sequence). This CDR3 spans 12 amino acids. V was clipped by 2 bases and J by 6 bases, with 7 bases between them. This CDR3 reads CASSLGGAEAFF. The CDR3, as DNA: TGTGCCAGCAGTTTAGGAGGAGCTGAAGCTTTCTTT.

The chain joins TRBV5-1 to TRBJ1-2, with D tentatively TRBD1 (5 bases). This CDR3 has 17 residues. The V gene's germline CDR1 is SGHRS and CDR2 YFSETQ. With 4 bases removed from V and 4 bases from J, the gap between germline ends came to 23 bases. In DNA, the CDR3 is TGCGCCAGCAGCCCGGGGACCCGGGAGGCGTGGGGCTATGGCTACACCTTC. This gives the protein CASSPGTREAWGYGYTF.

J is TRBJ1-5 and V is TRBV28; D gene uncertain. CDR1 and CDR2 (germline): MDHEN, SYDVKM. This CDR3 has 15 amino acids. Between the trimmed V and J ends, which lost 1 base and 4 bases, there was a span of 11 bases. CDR3 residues: CASSLYSNANQPQHF. The DNA for the CDR3 is TGTGCCAGCAGTTTATACTCAAATGCAAATCAGCCCCAGCATTTT.

The chain recombines TRBV5-1 with TRBJ2-7; D uncertain. Trimming removed 1 base at V and 0 bases at J, with 11 bases between. The CDR3 sequence is 15 residues long. In germline, CDR1 is SGHRS, CDR2 YFSETQ. This chain's CDR3 is CASSLYGLSSYEQYF. DNA of the CDR3: TGCGCCAGCAGCTTGTACGGGTTGAGCTCCTACGAGCAGTACTTC. The whole variable domain, remainder taken from reference TRBV5-1 and TRBJ2-7, is KAGVTQTPRYLIKTRGQQVTLSCSPISGHRSVSWYQQTPGQGLQFLFEYFSETQRNKGNFPGRFSGRQFSNSRSEMNVSTLELGDSALYLCASSLYGLSSYEQYFGPGTRLTVT.

This clone occurred once. The chain carries TRBV7-9 and TRBJ1-4, with TRBD1 as a possible D gene (5 bases). Trimming took 1 base from V and 3 from J, leaving 15 bases between them. The CDR3 runs to 17 residues. The germline V gene encodes CDR1 SEHNR and CDR2 FQNEAQ (reference sequence). The CDR3 nucleotides are TGTGCCAGCAGCTTAGGGCGGGGGATCGGGGCTAATGAAAAACTGTTTTTT. Its protein product is CASSLGRGIGANEKLFF.

The chain employs TRBV30 and TRBJ1-1; TRBD1 matches 8 bases. Germline CDR1 GTSNPN, CDR2 SVGIG (reference sequence). After removal of 4 bases from V and 2 bases from J, the junction contained 6 bases not matched to a gene. This CDR3 contains 14 residues. CDR3 nucleotide sequence: TGTGCCTGGAAGCCCAGGGGGCGAAACACTGAAGCTTTCTTT. Translated, it gives CAWKPRGRNTEAFF.

This sequence joins TRBV11-2 and TRBJ2-7; 7 bases line up with TRBD1. The ends lost 5 bases at V and 6 bases at J; junction bases unmatched: 4. The germline gives CDR1 SGHAT, CDR2 FQNNGV. The CDR3 loop spans 12 amino acids. This chain's CDR3 is CASSPGTAEQYF. For the CDR3, the DNA is TGTGCCAGCAGCCCGGGGACAGCCGAGCAGTACTTC.

J is TRBJ2-1 and V is TRBV5-1; 7 bases are shared with TRBD2. The length of the CDR3 is 15 residues. V lost 0 bases to trimming and J lost 8 bases; unmatched junction nucleotides: 8. The germline V gene encodes CDR1 SGHRS and CDR2 YFSETQ. The CDR3 loop is CASSLAAGEGHEQFF. CDR3 nucleotides: TGCGCCAGCAGCTTGGCGGCGGGAGAGGGACATGAGCAGTTCTTC.

This clone appeared once. The chain couples TRBV7-2 to TRBJ2-5, with 8 nucleotides matching TRBD2. In germline, CDR1 is SGHTA, CDR2 FQGNSA. The J segment lost 4 bases and the V segment lost 1 base, leaving 2 bases of the junction unmatched. This CDR3 spans 14 amino acids. The CDR3 reads CASSLGGRRETQYF. The CDR3 nucleotides are TGTGCCAGCAGCTTAGGCGGGAGGCGAGAGACCCAGTACTTC.

This clone has a handful of counts. This chain connects TRBV30 to TRBJ1-1; no reliable D call. Germline assignment: CDR1 GTSNPN and CDR2 SVGIG (reference sequence). V lost 3 bases, J lost 0 bases, and 8 bases lay in between. CDR3 size: 13 residues. The chain's CDR3 is CAWRAGMNTEAFF. CDR3 coding DNA: TGTGCCTGGAGGGCGGGAATGAACACTGAAGCTTTCTTT.

The chain joins TRBV19 to TRBJ1-1; D call uncertain. This CDR3 contains 12 residues. CDR1 and CDR2 (germline): LNHDA, SQIVND (reference sequence). V lost 5 bases and J lost 11, with 15 bases in between. The CDR3 loop is CASSALGEGAFF. In nucleotides, the CDR3 is TGTGCCAGTAGTGCCCTCGGGGAAGGGGCTTTCTTT.

This chain joins TRBV6-6 and TRBJ2-7; D possibly corresponds to TRBD1 (5 bases). CDR1 and CDR2 (germline): MNHNY, SVGAGI (reference sequence). The germline V and J ends were trimmed by 2 bases and 3 bases, with 14 bases remaining between them. The CDR3 consists of 15 residues. CDR3 region: CASSYPGQGNYEQYF. CDR3 nucleotides: TGTGCCAGCAGTTACCCTGGCCAGGGTAACTACGAGCAGTACTTC.

The V and J genes are TRBV27 and TRBJ1-2, with 9 bases identical to TRBD1. J was trimmed by 3 bases and V by 5 bases; bases with no gene match: 16. This CDR3 region has 18 residues. Germline loops: CDR1 MNHEY, CDR2 SMNVEV (reference sequence). The CDR3 DNA reads as TGTGCCAGCAGTGAGACGCCGGGACAGGGAATAGGCTACTATGGCTACACCTTC. This translates into CASSETPGQGIGYYGYTF.

V usage is TRBV10-3 and J usage is TRBJ1-5; D is ambiguous. Trimming took off 9 bases at V and 10 bases at J, with 16 bases between the two ends. This CDR3 has 12 residues. Germline V CDR1 and CDR2: ENHRY, SYGVKD. CDR3 sequence reads: CAIGEEGDPQHF. In nucleotides, the CDR3 is TGTGCCATTGGGGAGGAGGGCGATCCCCAGCATTTT.

The V gene is TRBV5-4, the J gene TRBJ2-7, with TRBD2 identical over 13 bases. This CDR3 is built from 14 residues. V shed 4 bases and J 3 bases; nucleotides not matched to a gene: 1. Germline CDR1 reads SGHNT; CDR2 reads YYREEE (reference sequence). DNA of the CDR3: TGTGCCAGCAGCACTAGCGGGAGGGTCTACGAGCAGTACTTC. This gives the protein CASSTSGRVYEQYF.

This clone was observed a handful of times. This chain links TRBV18 with TRBJ2-7, with D perhaps matching TRBD2 (5 bases). Germline V gene lookup returns CDR1 KGHSH and CDR2 LQKENI. The CDR3 is 16 residues long. V gave up 2 bases and J gave up 6 bases, with 20 bases separating them. CDR3 amino acids: CASSPSRWASGGEQYF. CDR3 sequence (DNA): TGTGCCAGCTCACCAAGTCGGTGGGCCTCAGGAGGCGAGCAGTACTTC.

J is TRBJ2-7 and V is TRBV7-9, with 8 positions matching TRBD1. Trimming cost V 3 bases and J 3 bases; bases outside gene matches: 7. This CDR3 comprises 15 residues. Germline CDR1 is SEHNR and CDR2 is FQNEAQ (reference sequence). CDR3 sequence (DNA): TGTGCCAGCAGCTTTCGAGGACAGGGATTCTACGAGCAGTACTTC. Translated: CASSFRGQGFYEQYF.

The chain uses TRBV5-5 and TRBJ2-1, with 7 positions matching TRBD2. There are 13 residues in the CDR3. Germline V CDR1 and CDR2: SGHKS, YYEKEE (reference sequence). V shed 7 bases and J 4 bases; nucleotides not matched to a gene: 5. The CDR3 spells CASDRDYYNEQFF. CDR3 DNA sequence: TGTGCCAGCGACCGGGACTATTACAATGAGCAGTTCTTC. Complete variable domain (other parts from reference TRBV5-5 and TRBJ2-1): DAGVTQSPTHLIKTRGQQVTLRCSPISGHKSVSWYQQVLGQGPQFIFQYYEKEERGRGNFPDRFSARQFPNYSSELNVNALLLGDSALYLCASDRDYYNEQFFGPGTRLTVL.

The genes are TRBV2 and TRBJ1-3; D is possibly TRBD1 (5 bases). The CDR3 consists of 16 residues. V gave up 8 bases and J gave up 2 bases, with 19 bases separating them. Germline lookup yields CDR1 SNHLY and CDR2 FYNNEI. The CDR3 here is CASVGSGGSTGNTIYF. The CDR3, as DNA: TGTGCCAGCGTGGGAAGCGGGGGTTCAACTGGAAACACCATATATTTT. Together with reference TRBV2 and TRBJ1-3, the CDR3 gives the full variable domain: EPEVTQTPSHQVTQMGQEVILRCVPISNHLYFYWYRQILGQKVEFLVSFYNNEISEKSEIFDDQFSVERPDGSNFTLKIRSTKLEDSAMYFCASVGSGGSTGNTIYFGEGSWLTVV.

The chain employs TRBV28 and TRBJ2-5; the match to TRBD2 covers 9 bases. The CDR3 is 14 residues long. Per the germline V gene, CDR1 is MDHEN and CDR2 is SYDVKM. After removal of 5 bases from V and 5 bases from J, the junction contained 6 bases not matched to a gene. The CDR3 spells CASSLIAGVETQYF. The CDR3 DNA reads as TGTGCCAGCAGTCTGATAGCGGGAGTGGAGACCCAGTACTTC. The full variable domain, with the rest looked up from reference TRBV28 and TRBJ2-5, is DVKVTQSSRYLVKRTGEKVFLECVQDMDHENMFWYRQDPGLGLRLIYFSYDVKMKEKGDIPEGYSVSREKKERFSLILESASTNQTSMYLCASSLIAGVETQYFGPGTRLLVL.